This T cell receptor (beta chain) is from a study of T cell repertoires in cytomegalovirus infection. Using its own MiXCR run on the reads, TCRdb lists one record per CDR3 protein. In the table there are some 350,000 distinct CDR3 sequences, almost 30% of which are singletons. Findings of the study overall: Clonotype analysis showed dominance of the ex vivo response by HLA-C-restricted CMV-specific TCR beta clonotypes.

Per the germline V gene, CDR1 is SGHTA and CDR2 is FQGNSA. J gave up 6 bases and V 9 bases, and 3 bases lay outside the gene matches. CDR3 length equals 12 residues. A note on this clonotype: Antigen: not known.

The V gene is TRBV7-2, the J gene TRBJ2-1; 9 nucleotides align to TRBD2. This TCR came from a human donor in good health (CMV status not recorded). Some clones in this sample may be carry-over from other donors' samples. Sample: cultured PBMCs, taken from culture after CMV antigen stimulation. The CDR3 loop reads CASLAGFNEQFF. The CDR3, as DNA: TGTGCCAGTCTAGCGGGATTCAATGAGCAGTTCTTC.